Each of the 27 T cell receptor beta chains below was sequenced from the same sample in a study of Tregs in tolerant kidney transplant recipients. The assay was immunoSEQ multiplex PCR, and TCRdb's table has in-frame clones only and misses some. The profile shows 90,000 or so clones, over 85% of them singletons. Related graft donors supplied nonmyeloablative bone marrow transplants, and mixed chimerism was transient. The source was CD4+ T cells from blood (PBMCs), collected 12 months after the transplant. The receptors originated from a human patient who received a combined kidney and bone marrow transplant. Some T cells may have come from the graft donor.

The genes are TRBV18 and TRBJ1-2; 11 positions match TRBD1. The CDR3 totals 15 residues. Losses at the gene ends were 5 bases for V and 3 bases for J; bases not matched to a gene: 5. CDR1 KGHSH and CDR2 LQKENI come from the germline V gene. This CDR3 reads CASSSGQGAYYGYTF. The CDR3 region has the DNA TGTGCCAGCTCATCCGGACAGGGGGCATACTATGGCTACACCTTC. Complete variable domain (other parts from reference TRBV18 and TRBJ1-2): NAGVMQNPRHLVRRRGQEARLRCSPMKGHSHVYWYRQLPEEGLKFMVYLQKENIIDESGMPKERFSAEFPKEGPSILRIQQVVRGDSAAYFCASSSGQGAYYGYTFGSGTRLTVV.

V is TRBV19 and J is TRBJ2-7; TRBD2 matches at 11 bases. From germline, CDR1 is LNHDA and CDR2 SQIVND (reference sequence). This CDR3 has 16 residues. V lost 3 bases, J lost 3 bases, and 7 bases stayed unmatched. CDR3 sequence (DNA): TGTGCCAGTAGTATCTTGGGACTAGCGGATGTCTACGAGCAGTACTTC. It is translated as CASSILGLADVYEQYF.

In its sample, this clone was seen once. DNA of the CDR3: TGCGCCAGCAGCCTGATGCGGACAGGCATGAACACTGAAGCTTTCTTT. It specifies CASSLMRTGMNTEAFF. The rearrangement links TRBV4-1 to TRBJ1-1; 7 nucleotides match TRBD1. Germline V gene data show CDR1 as MGHRA and CDR2 as YSYEKL. The length of the CDR3 is 16 residues. J gave up 0 bases and V 4 bases, and 8 bases lay outside the gene matches.

V usage is TRBV10-1 and J usage is TRBJ2-3; 9 bases are a match to TRBD2. With 8 bases clipped from V and 4 bases from J, the junction kept 7 bases outside the gene matches. This CDR3 region has 14 residues. Germline V gives CDR1 WNHNN, CDR2 SYGVQD (reference sequence). The chain's CDR3 is CASPGTSLADTQYF. The CDR3 DNA reads as TGCGCCAGCCCCGGGACTAGCCTTGCAGATACGCAGTATTTT.

This clone was seen a handful of times. The chain recombines TRBV6-5 with TRBJ2-7; D is unclear. V lost 5 bases to trimming and J lost 6 bases, with 8 bases between them. The CDR3 is 11 residues long. Germline CDR1 MNHEY, CDR2 SVGAGI. The CDR3 here is CASSKLSEQYF. In nucleotides, the CDR3 is TGTGCCAGCAGTAAACTAAGCGAGCAGTACTTC.

This sequence joins TRBV29-1 and TRBJ2-4; 9 bases fit TRBD2. Trimming took 1 base from V and 8 from J; bases not matched to a gene: 3. CDR3 length: 13 residues. Germline V gene sequence: CDR1 SQVTM, CDR2 ANQGSEA. The CDR3 nucleotides are TGCAGCGTTGAAGGCGGGGGGGCCGACATTCAGTACTTC. The encoded protein is CSVEGGGADIQYF.

This chain links TRBV12-5 with TRBJ2-7; TRBD1 might be the D (5 bases). The CDR3 runs 16 residues. V lost 7 bases and J lost 4, with 23 bases in between. CDR1 and CDR2 from the germline V gene are LGHNT and FRNRAP. CDR3 sequence reads: CASVPTALGQMYEQYF. The CDR3 DNA reads TGTGCTAGTGTACCGACCGCCCTTGGACAAATGTACGAGCAGTACTTC. The full variable domain, rest sourced from reference TRBV12-5 and TRBJ2-7, is DARVTQTPRHKVTEMGQEVTMRCQPILGHNTVFWYRQTMMQGLELLAYFRNRAPLDDSGMPKDRFSAEMPDATLATLKIQPSEPRDSAVYFCASVPTALGQMYEQYFGPGTRLTVT.

CDR3 sequence reads: CASRVTGGYGYTF. The CDR3 nucleotides read TGTGCCAGCAGGGTGACAGGGGGCTATGGCTACACCTTC. V is TRBV6-1 and J is TRBJ1-2; 9 bases align to TRBD1. Trimming at V came to 6 bases and at J to 4 bases, leaving 3 bases not matched to a gene. Per the germline V gene, CDR1 is MNHNS and CDR2 is SASEGT. The CDR3 has 13 residues.

The rearrangement links TRBV29-1 to TRBJ1-4; perhaps TRBD1 as D (5 bases). Trimming removed 8 bases from V and 5 bases from J, with 12 bases in between. The CDR3 runs to 12 residues. CDR1 and CDR2 (germline): SQVTM, ANQGSEA. DNA for the CDR3: TGCAGCATTTTTGGGGCGAATGAAAAACTGTTTTTT. Amino acid sequence: CSIFGANEKLFF.

This clone has a single count. The chain links TRBV4-1 to TRBJ2-3; TRBD2 aligns across 9 bases. V lost 0 bases and J lost 1; bases outside the gene matches: 8. This CDR3 is built from 18 residues. In germline, CDR1 is MGHRA, CDR2 YSYEKL. CDR3 DNA sequence: TGCGCCAGCAGCCAAGACTCCCAACTAGCGGGCCGCACAGATACGCAGTATTTT. It specifies CASSQDSQLAGRTDTQYF.

The chain couples TRBV5-1 to TRBJ1-2; 7 bases fit TRBD1. V was pared by 2 bases and J by 6 bases, with 4 bases of the junction left unmatched. Germline-derived CDR1 and CDR2 are SGHRS and YFSETQ. The CDR3 totals 13 residues. The CDR3 nucleotides read TGCGCCAGCAGCTTCGGGCAGGGGGATGGCTACACCTTC. Protein: CASSFGQGDGYTF.

For the CDR3, the DNA is TGTGCCAGCAGTGAGCTAGCGGGAGACGCCAAAAACATTCAGTACTTC. Residues: CASSELAGDAKNIQYF. The chain has TRBV2 and TRBJ2-4, with 10 positions matching TRBD2. The CDR3 totals 16 residues. J gave up 1 base and V 3 bases, and 3 bases lay outside the gene matches. CDR1 and CDR2 (germline): SNHLY, FYNNEI.

This chain links TRBV18 with TRBJ2-7; a possible D gene is TRBD1 (5 bases). CDR1 is KGHSH, CDR2 LQKENI, per germline. Trimming left V 3 bases short and J 0 bases short, with 6 bases between. This CDR3 is built from 13 residues. CDR3 protein: CASSPDISYEQYF. Written as DNA, the CDR3 is TGTGCCAGCTCACCGGACATCTCCTACGAGCAGTACTTC.

J is TRBJ2-5 and V is TRBV18; TRBD1 agrees at 8 bases. The trim removed 3 bases at V and 4 bases at J, leaving 1 base unmatched. Germline loops: CDR1 KGHSH, CDR2 LQKENI. The CDR3 has 13 amino acids. CDR3 amino acids: CASSPDRAETQYF. DNA of the CDR3: TGTGCCAGCTCACCGGACAGGGCAGAGACCCAGTACTTC.

V gene TRBV19 combines with J gene TRBJ1-5, with a weak D call TRBD1 (6 bases). CDR1 and CDR2 from the germline V gene are LNHDA and SQIVND (reference sequence). The CDR3 extends over 11 amino acids. The V and J ends lost 5 bases and 10 bases respectively, with 9 bases between them. The CDR3 nucleotides read TGTGCCAGTAGTGAACAGGGACCCCAGCATTTT. Residues: CASSEQGPQHF. The whole variable domain, filled in from reference TRBV19 and TRBJ1-5, reads DGGITQSPKYLFRKEGQNVTLSCEQNLNHDAMYWYRQDPGQGLRLIYYSQIVNDFQKGDIAEGYSVSREKKESFPLTVTSAQKNPTAFYLCASSEQGPQHFGDGTRLSIL.

V gene TRBV29-1 combines with J gene TRBJ1-1; D is ambiguous. V lost 2 bases, J lost 11 bases, and 15 bases lay in between. CDR1 and CDR2 (germline): SQVTM, ANQGSEA. The CDR3 is 12 residues long. As DNA, the CDR3 is TGCAGCGTTGAAATGCCTTCTTTACTGGCTTTCTTT. It codes for CSVEMPSLLAFF. The full variable domain, completed using reference TRBV29-1 and TRBJ1-1, is SAVISQKPSRDICQRGTSLTIQCQVDSQVTMMFWYRQQPGQSLTLIATANQGSEATYESGFVIDKFPISRPNLTFSTLTVSNMSPEDSSIYLCSVEMPSLLAFFGQGTRLTVV.

This chain joins TRBV20-1 and TRBJ2-1; D gene uncertain. The CDR3 sequence is 11 residues long. V lost 2 bases, J lost 5 bases, and 4 bases lay in between. The V gene's germline CDR1 is DFQATT and CDR2 SNEGSKA (reference sequence). Here the CDR3 reads CSARFNNEQFF. The CDR3 DNA reads as TGCAGTGCTAGATTCAACAATGAGCAGTTCTTC.

The rearrangement joins TRBV10-3 to TRBJ2-5; a weak D match, TRBD2 (6 bases). The CDR3 consists of 14 residues. Trimming removed 3 bases at V and 2 bases at J, with 10 bases between. Germline lookup yields CDR1 ENHRY and CDR2 SYGVKD. CDR3 sequence reads: CAISDRLGQETQYF. The CDR3 DNA reads TGTGCCATCAGTGACAGACTAGGACAAGAGACCCAGTACTTC.

The CDR3 region is CAISGLSLNSPNEKLFF. CDR3 DNA sequence: TGTGCCATATCGGGGTTGAGTTTGAACAGCCCTAATGAAAAACTGTTTTTT. The chain recombines TRBV10-3 with TRBJ1-4; D gene uncertain. The CDR3 loop spans 17 amino acids. Trimming took 9 bases from V and 3 from J, leaving 23 bases between them. Germline V gives CDR1 ENHRY, CDR2 SYGVKD.

The chain carries TRBV18 and TRBJ2-7; 7 bases agree with TRBD2. V gave up 6 bases and J gave up 4 bases; unmatched junction bases: 9. Germline V gene lookup returns CDR1 KGHSH and CDR2 LQKENI. The length of the CDR3 is 14 residues. In DNA form, the CDR3 reads TGTGCCAGCTCGCCTTTGGCGGGAGATTACGAGCAGTACTTC. Encoded protein: CASSPLAGDYEQYF.

This rearrangement joins TRBV11-3 to TRBJ2-5; no firm D call. V gave up 1 base and J gave up 3 bases, with 12 bases separating them. The CDR3 length is 15 residues. Germline CDR1 and CDR2: SGHNT and YENEEA. This chain's CDR3 is CASSLGEEWKETQYF. CDR3 DNA: TGTGCCAGCAGCTTAGGTGAGGAATGGAAAGAGACCCAGTACTTC.

The V gene is TRBV5-5, the J gene TRBJ2-1; D call uncertain. Per the germline V gene, CDR1 is SGHKS and CDR2 is YYEKEE (reference sequence). The CDR3 is 15 amino acids. V lost 0 bases, J lost 5 bases, and 12 bases lay in between. The CDR3 reads CASSLVPGINNEQFF. As DNA, the CDR3 is TGTGCCAGCAGCTTGGTCCCAGGCATAAACAATGAGCAGTTCTTC.

The chain links TRBV7-8 to TRBJ2-2; D uncertain. The CDR3 loop spans 17 amino acids. V shed 1 base and J shed 2 bases, with 14 bases lying between them. Looked up from germline, CDR1 is SGHVS and CDR2 is FQNEAQ. The CDR3 DNA reads as TGTGCCAGCAGCTTAGATCGTGCTTACTACAACACCGGGGAGCTGTTTTTT. This codes for CASSLDRAYYNTGELFF.

The chain carries TRBV7-3 and TRBJ1-1; D is unresolved. The CDR3 runs 15 residues. CDR1 is SGHTA and CDR2 is FQGTGA in the germline V gene. V lost 4 bases to trimming and J lost 1 base, with 13 bases between them. The CDR3 reads CASSSDPGGNTEAFF. The CDR3 region has the DNA TGTGCCAGCAGCTCCGATCCCGGCGGGAACACTGAAGCTTTCTTT.

This chain uses TRBV7-9 with TRBJ1-1; 9 bases align to TRBD1. CDR3 length: 17 residues. Trimming cost V 5 bases and J 3 bases; bases outside gene matches: 13. Germline V CDR1 and CDR2: SEHNR, FQNEAQ (reference sequence). The CDR3 loop reads CASSRVTGGMRDTEAFF. CDR3 DNA sequence: TGTGCCAGCAGCCGTGTAACAGGGGGCATGAGGGACACTGAAGCTTTCTTT.

This chain uses TRBV7-3 with TRBJ2-5; D is ambiguous. Per the germline V gene, CDR1 is SGHTA and CDR2 is FQGTGA. V was shortened by 5 bases and J by 2 bases, with 15 bases between the two germline ends. This CDR3 has 15 amino acids. Here the CDR3 DNA reads TGTGCCAGCAGCCCTGGGCTACTCCCTCAAGAGACCCAGTACTTC. Translated, it gives CASSPGLLPQETQYF.

This chain connects TRBV7-2 to TRBJ2-7; 11 nucleotides align to TRBD2. The CDR3 loop spans 14 amino acids. The ends lost 1 base at V and 6 bases at J; junction bases unmatched: 2. Germline CDR1 reads SGHTA; CDR2 reads FQGNSA. CDR3 in DNA: TGTGCCAGCAGCTTAGGGCTAGCGGGGGGCGAGCAGTACTTC. This sequence encodes CASSLGLAGGEQYF.